The 19 T cell receptor beta chains reported below all come from one sample, sequenced in a study of blood T cell repertoires in COVID-19 (TCRdb year 2020). The library came from the immunoSEQ multiplex PCR assay. TCRdb re-hosts the immuneACCESS table, in-frame sequences only. Its copies lack some clones; in the studies checked, an unresolved V gene accounts for under half of them, and the cause for the rest is not known. Within this sample are roughly 200,000 clones, with roughly three quarters of them counted one time only. Together, the top ten hold around 8.9% of the sample. Sequencing was performed on peripheral blood. These receptor sequences come from a woman in her forties or fifties with active or convalescent COVID-19.

There are many counts of this clone. This may stem from a read error, because a much larger clone lies one nucleotide away. Other DNA variants within this sample encode the same CDR3. The gene calls are TRBV11-2 and TRBJ2-4, with TRBD2 as a possible D gene (7 bases). Germline CDR1 is SGHAT and CDR2 is FQNNGV. The CDR3 sequence is 17 residues long. V was pared by 0 bases and J by 6 bases, with 18 bases between. The CDR3 DNA sequence: TGTGCCAGCAGCTTAGAAAGGGGGGGCGGGAGTTTAAACATTCAGTACTTC. Translated, it gives CASSLERGGGSLNIQYF.

The V and J genes are TRBV6-5 and TRBJ1-6; D remains ambiguous. Trimming took 6 bases from V and 10 from J, leaving 13 bases between them. The CDR3 contains 13 residues. Germline loops: CDR1 MNHEY, CDR2 SVGAGI. The CDR3 loop is CASSSSRLSPLHF. CDR3 nucleotides: TGTGCCAGCAGCTCCTCGCGGTTATCACCCCTCCACTTT.

This clone was counted at least ten times. This chain uses TRBV19 with TRBJ1-2; 8 bases align to TRBD1. Losses at the gene ends were 0 bases for V and 7 bases for J; bases not matched to a gene: 10. Germline values: CDR1 LNHDA, CDR2 SQIVND (reference sequence). This CDR3 is built from 16 residues. The DNA of the CDR3 is TGTGCCAGTAGTATAGACCCTCAGGGGGCGCCTGGTGGCTACACCTTC. Protein sequence: CASSIDPQGAPGGYTF.

The chain has TRBV4-3 and TRBJ2-1; 12 bases map to TRBD1. CDR3 size: 16 residues. Germline values: CDR1 LGHNA, CDR2 YSLEER. V lost 4 bases and J lost 10; bases outside the gene matches: 11. CDR3 DNA: TGCGCCAGCAGCCCTTACGGGACAGGGGGCCTGGGGGAGCAGTTCTTC. Amino acid sequence: CASSPYGTGGLGEQFF.

The chain has TRBV19 and TRBJ1-5; weak D call: TRBD1 (6 bases). The CDR3 is 14 residues long. Germline lookup yields CDR1 LNHDA and CDR2 SQIVND (reference sequence). The germline V and J ends were trimmed by 8 bases and 1 base, with 12 bases remaining between them. CDR3 DNA: TGTGCCAGTTGGGGGCAGCTGAGCAATCAGCCCCAGCATTTT. Protein: CASWGQLSNQPQHF.

V usage is TRBV19 and J usage is TRBJ1-1; D remains ambiguous. The CDR3 has 9 amino acids. The V gene lost 11 bases and the J gene lost 10 bases, with 11 bases spanning the gap. Per the germline V gene, CDR1 is LNHDA and CDR2 is SQIVND (reference sequence). The CDR3 bases are TGTGCCGGCCGGGAGAGAGCTTTCTTT. Translated: CAGRERAFF.

The chain joins TRBV30 to TRBJ1-2, with D perhaps matching TRBD1 (5 bases). Germline values: CDR1 GTSNPN, CDR2 SVGIG (reference sequence). V was pared by 4 bases and J by 4 bases, with 16 bases between. This CDR3 is 14 amino acids long. CDR3 nucleotides: TGTGCCTGGACCCGGAGGAGGGACGGCTATGGCTACACCTTC. This codes for CAWTRRRDGYGYTF.

This chain links TRBV4-1 with TRBJ2-5; 7 bases map to TRBD1. The ends lost 0 bases at V and 2 bases at J; junction bases unmatched: 9. CDR1 is MGHRA and CDR2 is YSYEKL in the germline V gene. The CDR3 is 17 residues long. The CDR3 spells CASSQEIARTGQETQYF. The CDR3 nucleotides are TGCGCCAGCAGCCAAGAGATAGCGAGGACAGGACAAGAGACCCAGTACTTC.

This chain joins TRBV18 and TRBJ1-5; D is unclear. The CDR3 covers 17 residues. Looked up from germline, CDR1 is KGHSH and CDR2 is LQKENI. The V end lost 2 bases, the J end lost 1 base, and 15 bases lay between the germline ends. As DNA, the CDR3 is TGTGCCAGCTCACCAGGGATTTCGGGGTTGAGCAATCAGCCCCAGCATTTT. Translation gives CASSPGISGLSNQPQHF.

This chain uses TRBV5-1 with TRBJ1-5, with TRBD1 matching 8 bases. Germline V gene data show CDR1 as SGHRS and CDR2 as YFSETQ. This CDR3 has 14 residues. The ends lost 4 bases at V and 9 bases at J; junction bases unmatched: 9. The CDR3 DNA reads TGCGCCAGCAGCCCCGCAGGGGGCGGACTGCCCCAGCATTTT. Its protein is CASSPAGGGLPQHF.

This chain connects TRBV19 to TRBJ1-2; D is uncertain. The V end was cut by 7 bases, the J end by 6 bases, with 15 bases between. The CDR3 length is 13 residues. Germline V gene lookup returns CDR1 LNHDA and CDR2 SQIVND (reference sequence). The DNA of the CDR3 is TGTGCCAGTACCATCCGGGGTGGGGATGGCTACACCTTC. Its protein product is CASTIRGGDGYTF.

The chain is built from TRBV29-1 and TRBJ1-2; D possibly corresponds to TRBD1 (6 bases). CDR3 length: 18 amino acids. V dropped 5 bases and J dropped 8 bases, with 33 bases sitting between them. Germline V CDR1 and CDR2: SQVTM, ANQGSEA. CDR3 nucleotides: TGCAGCGTTCCCGATACCGTGGCACAGGGAGACGGAAGATGGGGCTACACCTTC. The encoded protein is CSVPDTVAQGDGRWGYTF.

The chain joins TRBV3-1 (or the pseudogene TRBV3-2) to TRBJ1-2; 7 bases agree with TRBD1. Per germline, CDR1 LGHDT and CDR2 YNNKEL (reference sequence). This CDR3 has 13 amino acids. The ends lost 4 bases at V and 4 bases at J; junction bases unmatched: 3. CDR3 sequence reads: CASSPDRVYGYTF. The CDR3 region has the DNA TGTGCCAGCAGCCCTGACAGGGTCTATGGCTACACCTTC.

This rearrangement joins TRBV7-3 to TRBJ2-5; D might be TRBD2 (6 bases). The CDR3 is 15 amino acids. The V and J ends lost 1 base and 3 bases respectively, with 12 bases between them. In germline, CDR1 is SGHTA, CDR2 FQGTGA. The CDR3 loop reads CASSLRKSGEETQYF. The CDR3 DNA reads as TGTGCCAGCAGCTTAAGGAAGTCGGGGGAAGAGACCCAGTACTTC.

The chain has TRBV7-2 and TRBJ1-3, with D possibly matching TRBD1 (5 bases). Trimming removed 3 bases at V and 0 bases at J, with 12 bases between. The germline CDR1 and CDR2 sequences are SGHTA and FQGNSA. The CDR3 sequence is 16 residues long. The CDR3 DNA reads TGTGCCAGCAGCTTCTCCACAGGACCCTCTGGAAACACCATATATTTT. Translation: CASSFSTGPSGNTIYF. Full variable domain (missing parts from reference TRBV7-2 and TRBJ1-3): GAGVSQSPSNKVTEKGKDVELRCDPISGHTALYWYRQSLGQGLEFLIYFQGNSAPDKSGLPSDRFSAERTGGSVSTLTIQRTQQEDSAVYLCASSFSTGPSGNTIYFGEGSWLTVV.

V is TRBV5-1 and J is TRBJ2-5; 7 bases map to TRBD2. Germline CDR1 reads SGHRS; CDR2 reads YFSETQ. CDR3 length: 14 amino acids. V was clipped by 4 bases and J by 7 bases; unmatched bases: 10. CDR3: CASSVSGAEGTQYF. The CDR3 coding sequence is TGCGCCAGCAGCGTCAGCGGGGCCGAAGGGACCCAGTACTTC.

DNA for the CDR3: TGTGCCAGCAGTAGGACAGGGGGACGGCGCACTGAAGCTTTCTTT. It codes for CASSRTGGRRTEAFF. The V call is TRBV28, the J call TRBJ1-1; 10 bases map to TRBD1. V shed 5 bases and J 4 bases; nucleotides not matched to a gene: 7. This CDR3 spans 15 amino acids. Germline V gene data show CDR1 as MDHEN and CDR2 as SYDVKM.

The chain recombines TRBV7-2 with TRBJ1-5, with 9 bases identical to TRBD1. Germline V lookup: CDR1 SGHTA, CDR2 FQGNSA. The V segment lost 1 base and the J segment 3 bases; nucleotides outside the gene matches: 4. The CDR3 covers 16 residues. The CDR3 region is CASSLGNRGLNQPQHF. The CDR3, as DNA: TGTGCCAGCAGCTTAGGGAACAGGGGGCTCAATCAGCCCCAGCATTTT.

This clone has a single count. This rearrangement joins TRBV19 to TRBJ1-1, with D hard to call. This CDR3 comprises 15 residues. V lost 0 bases, J lost 1 base, and 9 bases lay in between. The germline V gene has CDR1 LNHDA and CDR2 SQIVND (reference sequence). CDR3 DNA sequence: TGTGCCAGTAGTATAGATCGGGCGGGGAACACTGAAGCTTTCTTT. As protein: CASSIDRAGNTEAFF.